The TCR beta chain under discussion was sequenced for a study of T-cell reconstitution after alpha-beta-depleted transplantation in children. Between the trimmed V and J ends, which lost 7 bases and 1 base, there was a span of 17 bases. This CDR3 spans 15 amino acids. There are a few counts of this clonotype. Its specificity is unknown. Unique molecular identifiers were used to barcode this TCRbeta library. MiXCR, applied by TCRdb to the PCR reads, yields one record per CDR3 protein. The sample has some 310,000 distinct CDR3 sequences, over 20% seen once. Study-wide findings and caveats: Counts and diversity of T cells one year after transplant came mostly from newly produced T cells. Surviving recipient T cells and thymic progenitors accounted for the high day-60 TCRbeta diversity observed in some patients.

This sequence joins TRBV12-3 or TRBV12-4 and TRBJ2-7, with a possible D match to TRBD1 (6 bases). The material was PBMCs, mostly from graft donor cells, obtained 180 days after TCRalphabeta/CD19-depleted stem cell transplant. The TCR was taken from a male patient younger than 18 who had a stem cell transplant for acute lymphoblastic leukemia, so the T cells may come from the graft donor. The CDR3 loop reads CASTPRGGHSYEQYF. The CDR3 bases are TGTGCCAGCACCCCCCGTGGGGGCCATTCCTACGAGCAGTACTTC.